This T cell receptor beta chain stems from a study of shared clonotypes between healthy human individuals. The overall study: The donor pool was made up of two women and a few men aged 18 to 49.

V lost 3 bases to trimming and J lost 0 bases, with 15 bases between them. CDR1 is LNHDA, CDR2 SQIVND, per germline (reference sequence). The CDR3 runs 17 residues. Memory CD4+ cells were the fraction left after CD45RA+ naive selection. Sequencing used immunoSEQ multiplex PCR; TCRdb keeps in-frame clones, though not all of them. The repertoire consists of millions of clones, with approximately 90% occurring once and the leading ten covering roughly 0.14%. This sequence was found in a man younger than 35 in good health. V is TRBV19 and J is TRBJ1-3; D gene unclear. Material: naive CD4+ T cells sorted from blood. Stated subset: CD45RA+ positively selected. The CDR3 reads CASSMDLDTSSGNTIYF. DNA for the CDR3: TGTGCCAGTAGTATGGATCTCGACACGAGCTCTGGAAACACCATATATTTT. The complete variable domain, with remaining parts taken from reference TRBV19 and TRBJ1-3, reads DGGITQSPKYLFRKEGQNVTLSCEQNLNHDAMYWYRQDPGQGLRLIYYSQIVNDFQKGDIAEGYSVSREKKESFPLTVTSAQKNPTAFYLCASSMDLDTSSGNTIYFGEGSWLTVV.